The 32 T cell receptor beta chains given below trace back to one sample, sequenced in a study of radiation and T cells in renal cell carcinoma. Time point indicated: blood 2 weeks post-SBRT. Treatment of the sample: 15 Gy SBRT to primary tumor, nephrectomy 4 weeks later. TCRdb's table, derived via immunoSEQ multiplex PCR, lists solely in-frame clones and lacks some. The table includes fewer than 90,000 clones, approximately 86% detected once. Source: blood, taken from a patient whose treatment included radiotherapy and nephrectomy. Receptors originate from a woman aged 45-65 years with renal cell carcinoma.

V gene TRBV4-1 combines with J gene TRBJ2-7; D remains ambiguous. V gave up 2 bases and J gave up 2 bases, with 13 bases separating them. Germline assignment: CDR1 MGHRA and CDR2 YSYEKL. This CDR3 has 15 amino acids. In DNA form, the CDR3 reads TGCGCCAGCAGCCAACTGGCAGGACCCGCCTACGAGCAGTACTTC. Amino acids: CASSQLAGPAYEQYF.

This clone was picked up one time. The chain carries TRBV6-5 and TRBJ2-1, with 12 bases fitting TRBD2. Germline CDR1 MNHEY, CDR2 SVGAGI. The CDR3 runs to 15 residues. V lost 7 bases, J lost 6 bases, and 7 bases stayed unmatched. In DNA, the CDR3 is TGTGCCAGCACCCGAACTAGCGGGGGGTTCAATGAGCAGTTCTTC. Translated, it gives CASTRTSGGFNEQFF.

In this sample, this clone turned up once. The chain is built from TRBV29-1 and TRBJ2-1; perhaps TRBD2 as D (5 bases). The CDR3 has 13 amino acids. CDR1 is SQVTM and CDR2 is ANQGSEA in the germline V gene. Trimming removed 5 bases from V and 1 base from J, with 9 bases in between. The CDR3 coding sequence is TGCAGCGTTAGAGCGGAATCCTACAATGAGCAGTTCTTC. It encodes CSVRAESYNEQFF.

In this sample, this clone turned up a few times. This chain connects TRBV9 to TRBJ1-6; D is possibly TRBD1 (5 bases). The V end was cut by 3 bases, the J end by 7 bases, with 11 bases between. Per the germline V gene, CDR1 is SGDLS and CDR2 is YYNGEE. CDR3 length: 14 residues. The CDR3 sequence: CASSAGHVNSPLHF. CDR3 sequence (DNA): TGTGCCAGCAGCGCAGGACACGTGAATTCACCCCTCCACTTT.

The chain couples TRBV7-2 to TRBJ2-3; D not resolved. V was shortened by 5 bases and J by 5 bases, with 14 bases between the two germline ends. CDR3 length equals 14 residues. CDR1 is SGHTA and CDR2 is FQGNSA in the germline V gene. The CDR3 reads CASSPAWLKDTQYF. CDR3 nucleotide sequence: TGTGCCAGCAGCCCCGCTTGGCTGAAAGATACGCAGTATTTT.

The rearrangement joins TRBV6-5 to TRBJ2-3, with D unresolved. Trimming removed 1 base from V and 2 bases from J, with 13 bases in between. The CDR3 extends over 16 amino acids. The germline V gene has CDR1 MNHEY and CDR2 SVGAGI. CDR3 residues: CASSYFSALHTDTQYF. The DNA for the CDR3 is TGTGCCAGCAGTTACTTCAGTGCGCTTCACACAGATACGCAGTATTTT.

The J gene is TRBJ1-5, the V gene TRBV7-2, with D possibly matching TRBD1 (6 bases). The ends were cut back, 1 base at V and 5 bases at J, with 9 bases in the middle. The CDR3 contains 14 residues. Germline loops: CDR1 SGHTA, CDR2 FQGNSA. The CDR3 nucleotides read TGTGCCAGCAGCTTAGTGGCAGGGGATCAGCCCCAGCATTTT. Amino acid sequence: CASSLVAGDQPQHF.

In its sample, this clone was seen a few times. The chain has TRBV5-4 and TRBJ1-2; 7 positions match TRBD1. V shed 4 bases, J shed 4 bases, and the junction held 10 bases outside the gene matches. CDR3 length equals 15 residues. The germline CDR1 and CDR2 sequences are SGHNT and YYREEE (reference sequence). In DNA, the CDR3 is TGTGCCAGCAGCGTGACAGGGAGAGACGGCTATGGCTACACCTTC. Encoded protein: CASSVTGRDGYGYTF.

This sequence joins TRBV6-5 and TRBJ2-1, with 9 nucleotides matching TRBD2. The germline CDR1 and CDR2 sequences are MNHEY and SVGAGI. V lost 3 bases and J lost 7; bases outside the gene matches: 10. This CDR3 has 16 residues. CDR3 nucleotide sequence: TGTGCCAGCAGTTATGGTAGCGGGGGCACAACGAATGAGCAGTTCTTC. This codes for CASSYGSGGTTNEQFF.

The rearrangement uses TRBV10-3 and TRBJ2-3, with D unclear. CDR3 length equals 11 residues. Trimming removed 4 bases from V and 4 bases from J, with 3 bases in between. Germline CDR1 and CDR2: ENHRY and SYGVKD. The CDR3 nucleotides are TGTGCCATCAGTGCAGCAGATACGCAGTATTTT. Protein sequence: CAISAADTQYF.

This clone was counted only a few times. This chain uses TRBV19 with TRBJ1-5; 11 nucleotides match TRBD1. V dropped 3 bases and J dropped 5; count of bases not matched to a gene: 3. CDR1 LNHDA and CDR2 SQIVND come from the germline V gene (reference sequence). This CDR3 region has 15 residues. CDR3 sequence (DNA): TGTGCCAGTAGTATGTGGGGACAGGGGGATCAGCCCCAGCATTTT. Translating gives CASSMWGQGDQPQHF.

The chain recombines TRBV7-9 with TRBJ2-5, with 7 bases matching TRBD1. CDR3 length: 17 residues. The germline V gene has CDR1 SEHNR and CDR2 FQNEAQ (reference sequence). J was trimmed by 5 bases and V by 7 bases; bases with no gene match: 19. CDR3 protein: CASNPYRGTEKSETQYF. As DNA, the CDR3 is TGTGCCAGCAACCCCTACCGTGGGACAGAAAAAAGCGAGACCCAGTACTTC.

V and J are TRBV28 and TRBJ1-3; the D is unclear. The V gene lost 3 bases and the J gene lost 4 bases, with 16 bases spanning the gap. CDR3 length: 16 amino acids. CDR1 and CDR2 (germline): MDHEN, SYDVKM. CDR3 coding DNA: TGTGCCAGCAGTTTGGTCGGCAATCTCGGAGGAAACACCATATATTTT. Translation: CASSLVGNLGGNTIYF. The variable domain in full, completed from reference TRBV28 and TRBJ1-3, reads DVKVTQSSRYLVKRTGEKVFLECVQDMDHENMFWYRQDPGLGLRLIYFSYDVKMKEKGDIPEGYSVSREKKERFSLILESASTNQTSMYLCASSLVGNLGGNTIYFGEGSWLTVV.

The gene calls are TRBV11-2 and TRBJ1-6; tentatively, D is TRBD1 (6 bases). Looked up from germline, CDR1 is SGHAT and CDR2 is FQNNGV. V lost 4 bases, J lost 9 bases, and 13 bases lay in between. CDR3 length equals 14 residues. Here the CDR3 DNA reads TGTGCCAGCAGCTCCGGCCCACAGGGTTCACCCCTCCACTTT. This translates into CASSSGPQGSPLHF.

This chain uses TRBV9 with TRBJ1-2, with 8 nucleotides matching TRBD1. V shed 2 bases and J 4 bases; nucleotides not matched to a gene: 4. From germline, CDR1 is SGDLS and CDR2 YYNGEE. The CDR3 is 14 residues long. CDR3 nucleotides: TGTGCCAGCAGCGTCGGACAGGGCCTCTATGGCTACACCTTC. Its translation is CASSVGQGLYGYTF. The entire variable domain, with the rest obtained from reference TRBV9 and TRBJ1-2, is as follows: DSGVTQTPKHLITATGQRVTLRCSPRSGDLSVYWYQQSLDQGLQFLIQYYNGEERAKGNILERFSAQQFPDLHSELNLSSLELGDSALYFCASSVGQGLYGYTFGSGTRLTVV.

This clone was detected only once. CDR3 coding DNA: TGTGCCAGCAGCTTATGGGCTAGCGGGACTCTTGGGAATGAGCAGTTCTTC. This translates into CASSLWASGTLGNEQFF. J is TRBJ2-1 and V is TRBV7-9; 9 bases map to TRBD2. CDR3 size: 17 residues. J lost 7 bases, V lost 2 bases, and 12 bases had no gene match. Looked up from germline, CDR1 is SEHNR and CDR2 is FQNEAQ (reference sequence).

The gene calls are TRBV5-1 and TRBJ1-1, with a weak D call TRBD1 (5 bases). Germline-derived CDR1 and CDR2 are SGHRS and YFSETQ. The V end lost 7 bases, the J end lost 2 bases, and 12 bases lay between the germline ends. The CDR3 covers 13 residues. The CDR3 reads CASSRVFNTEAFF. CDR3 bases: TGCGCCAGCTCCAGGGTTTTCAACACTGAAGCTTTCTTT.

This clone was seen only a few times. V usage is TRBV7-2 and J usage is TRBJ1-5; 9 nucleotides agree with TRBD1. V was clipped by 6 bases and J by 4 bases; unmatched bases: 1. The germline CDR1 and CDR2 sequences are SGHTA and FQGNSA. The CDR3 spans 13 residues. This CDR3 is CASRGQGNQPQHF. The CDR3 nucleotides are TGTGCCAGCAGAGGACAGGGGAATCAGCCCCAGCATTTT.

The rearrangement joins TRBV5-4 to TRBJ2-2; the D is unclear. V was trimmed by 4 bases and J by 0 bases, leaving 13 bases between them. Looked up from germline, CDR1 is SGHNT and CDR2 is YYREEE (reference sequence). The CDR3 totals 16 residues. The CDR3 loop reads CASSDPRAANTGELFF. In DNA, the CDR3 is TGTGCCAGCAGCGACCCTAGAGCCGCGAACACCGGGGAGCTGTTTTTT. Full variable domain (rest looked up from reference TRBV5-4 and TRBJ2-2): ETGVTQSPTHLIKTRGQQVTLRCSSQSGHNTVSWYQQALGQGPQFIFQYYREEENGRGNFPPRFSGLQFPNYSSELNVNALELDDSALYLCASSDPRAANTGELFFGEGSRLTVL.

The chain joins TRBV19 to TRBJ2-6, with 7 bases aligning to TRBD1. V lost 5 bases and J lost 0; bases outside the gene matches: 10. There are 18 residues in the CDR3. CDR1 LNHDA and CDR2 SQIVND come from the germline V gene (reference sequence). The DNA for the CDR3 is TGTGCCAGTAGTCTAACCGGGACAGAGGCCTCTGGGGCCAACGTCCTGACTTTC. Amino acids: CASSLTGTEASGANVLTF.

The V call is TRBV7-9, the J call TRBJ1-1, with 8 bases fitting TRBD1. CDR3 length: 14 residues. V was clipped by 5 bases and J by 4 bases; unmatched bases: 6. CDR1 is SEHNR, CDR2 FQNEAQ, per germline (reference sequence). CDR3 nucleotide sequence: TGTGCCAGCAGCGTTACAGGGGGGGCCACTGAAGCTTTCTTT. Protein product: CASSVTGGATEAFF.

CDR3 in DNA: TGCAGCGTTCCTAGCGGGAGCTCCTACAATGAGCAGTTCTTC. It encodes CSVPSGSSYNEQFF. V gene TRBV29-1 combines with J gene TRBJ2-1, with 10 bases identical to TRBD2. The CDR3 is 14 amino acids. Per germline, CDR1 SQVTM and CDR2 ANQGSEA. V shed 5 bases and J 0 bases; nucleotides not matched to a gene: 1.

V gene TRBV7-8 combines with J gene TRBJ2-7; TRBD1 might be the D (6 bases). In germline, CDR1 is SGHVS, CDR2 FQNEAQ. The CDR3 consists of 16 residues. V was trimmed by 5 bases and J by 4 bases, leaving 21 bases between them. CDR3 sequence (DNA): TGTGCCAGCAGCCCCATCGAGTTGCAGGGGTCGTACGAGCAGTACTTC. Amino acid sequence: CASSPIELQGSYEQYF.

The chain links TRBV5-1 to TRBJ2-7; 8 nucleotides match TRBD1. V dropped 4 bases and J dropped 3; count of bases not matched to a gene: 6. CDR1 is SGHRS, CDR2 YFSETQ, per germline. The CDR3 totals 14 residues. The CDR3 loop reads CASSEIGQGYEQYF. CDR3 DNA: TGCGCCAGCAGCGAGATTGGACAGGGCTACGAGCAGTACTTC.

The J gene is TRBJ1-1, the V gene TRBV7-9, with TRBD1 as a possible D gene (6 bases). Germline V gene sequence: CDR1 SEHNR, CDR2 FQNEAQ (reference sequence). The CDR3 is made up of 17 amino acids. With 5 bases removed from V and 1 base from J, the gap between germline ends came to 20 bases. CDR3 protein: CASSPAKPGQRNTEAFF. CDR3 nucleotides: TGTGCCAGCAGCCCCGCTAAACCAGGACAGAGGAACACTGAAGCTTTCTTT.

The V and J genes are TRBV19 and TRBJ1-5, with D uncertain. CDR1 LNHDA and CDR2 SQIVND come from the germline V gene (reference sequence). This CDR3 contains 14 residues. V lost 3 bases, J lost 0 bases, and 6 bases lay in between. In nucleotides, the CDR3 is TGTGCCAGTAGTATCGGCCTTAGCAATCAGCCCCAGCATTTT. It codes for CASSIGLSNQPQHF.

The V and J genes are TRBV4-3 and TRBJ1-1; no definite D call. V was cut by 1 base and J by 0 bases, with 6 bases left in between. Germline V CDR1 and CDR2: LGHNA, YSLEER. The CDR3 length is 14 residues. CDR3 amino acids: CASSQVGMNTEAFF. For the CDR3, the DNA is TGCGCCAGCAGCCAAGTGGGAATGAACACTGAAGCTTTCTTT.

The chain carries TRBV27 and TRBJ1-1; D might be TRBD1 (6 bases). Germline V gives CDR1 MNHEY, CDR2 SMNVEV (reference sequence). The CDR3 extends over 14 amino acids. The germline V and J ends were trimmed by 5 bases and 4 bases, with 14 bases remaining between them. CDR3 loop: CASSPNGGTTEAFF. The CDR3 region has the DNA TGTGCCAGCAGTCCTAATGGGGGCACCACTGAAGCTTTCTTT.

This clone appeared once. The genes are TRBV4-1 and TRBJ2-4, with D maybe TRBD1 (6 bases). CDR3 length equals 12 residues. V gave up 4 bases and J gave up 7 bases, with 8 bases separating them. Germline loops: CDR1 MGHRA, CDR2 YSYEKL. The CDR3 DNA follows: TGCGCCAGCAGCCGCACAGGGAACATTCAGTACTTC. Protein: CASSRTGNIQYF.

There are a few counts of this clone. This chain connects TRBV15 to TRBJ1-5; D is undetermined. V was shortened by 0 bases and J by 3 bases, with 6 bases between the two germline ends. Germline CDR1 and CDR2: LNHNV and YYDKDF (reference sequence). The CDR3 consists of 14 residues. This CDR3 is CATSRDVNNQPQHF. CDR3 DNA sequence: TGTGCCACCAGCAGAGACGTTAACAATCAGCCCCAGCATTTT.

This rearrangement joins TRBV6-6 to TRBJ2-5; no clear D gene. V shed 4 bases and J shed 2 bases, with 8 bases lying between them. This CDR3 is built from 13 residues. The germline gives CDR1 MNHNY, CDR2 SVGAGI (reference sequence). Here the CDR3 DNA reads TGTGCCAGCAGTTTACGGATTCAAGAGACCCAGTACTTC. Protein sequence: CASSLRIQETQYF.

The V and J genes are TRBV14 and TRBJ2-3; D remains ambiguous. Trimming took 0 bases from V and 0 from J, leaving 10 bases between them. CDR1 is SGHDN and CDR2 is FVKESK in the germline V gene. The CDR3 is 16 residues long. The CDR3 sequence is CASSQDQSTSTDTQYF. The CDR3 DNA sequence: TGTGCCAGCAGCCAAGACCAGTCCACCAGCACAGATACGCAGTATTTT.